A single sample gave rise to the 5 T cell receptor beta chains below, sequenced in a study of blood T cell repertoires in COVID-19. Measured with immunoSEQ multiplex PCR; TCRdb has only the in-frame clones, and not every one. This sample carries roughly 250,000 clones, roughly 83% of them seen once, and the ten largest clones take approximately 9.4%. The sample taken for sequencing was peripheral blood. The receptors originated from a woman older than 75 with acute or convalescent COVID-19.

Worth noting for this clone: The limits of the CDR3 on the DNA are not certain, so only TCRdb's listed CDR3 is given. The chain combines TRBV21-1 with TRBJ1-5. TRBV21-1 is listed as a pseudogene. The CDR3 spans 21 residues, counting both ends. CDR3 protein: CASSISPVGRGTGNSNQPQHF.

The CDR3 DNA reads TGCGCCAGCAGCCAAGATGACAGGTTTGATTCACCCCTCCACTTT. Protein: CASSQDDRFDSPLHF. This chain uses TRBV4-1 with TRBJ1-6, with TRBD1 as a possible D gene (6 bases). CDR1 and CDR2 (germline): MGHRA, YSYEKL. The CDR3 has 15 residues. Trimming removed 0 bases at V and 8 bases at J, with 11 bases between.

This chain links TRBV7-6 with TRBJ2-2; no clear D. The V and J ends lost 3 bases and 8 bases respectively, with 10 bases between them. From germline, CDR1 is SGHVS and CDR2 FNYEAQ. The CDR3 is 13 amino acids. CDR3 nucleotide sequence: TGTGCCAGCAGCTTTACAGTCTCTGGGGAGCTGTTTTTT. Protein product: CASSFTVSGELFF.

The chain joins TRBV5-1 to TRBJ1-1; 10 positions match TRBD1. The CDR3 is 15 amino acids. Germline V gene lookup returns CDR1 SGHRS and CDR2 YFSETQ. The trim removed 4 bases at V and 4 bases at J, leaving 7 bases unmatched. This CDR3 reads CASSGTGEIPTEAFF. DNA of the CDR3: TGCGCCAGCAGCGGGACAGGGGAAATTCCCACTGAAGCTTTCTTT.

This clone appeared once. The V gene is TRBV5-1, the J gene TRBJ2-3; TRBD1 matches at 8 bases. V shed 5 bases, J shed 1 base, and the junction held 6 bases outside the gene matches. The germline CDR1 and CDR2 sequences are SGHRS and YFSETQ. CDR3 length: 15 amino acids. CDR3 nucleotide sequence: TGCGCCAGCAGGCAACAGGGGGAACGCACAGATACGCAGTATTTT. Protein: CASRQQGERTDTQYF.